This TCR beta chain was sequenced for a study of CD8 T cells in Susac syndrome. Germline V gene sequence: CDR1 SGHTA, CDR2 FQGNSA. Trimming stripped 1 base from V and 2 bases from J, with 8 bases between. This CDR3 contains 14 residues. cDNA came from approximately 0.5 to 1 ug RNA primed by random hexamers. The TCR beta CDR3 was amplified by immunoSEQ multiplex PCR across 54 Vbeta, 13 Jbeta. TCRdb re-called the immunoSEQ multiplex PCR reads through MiXCR, storing one row per CDR3 protein. The sample holds about 180,000 distinct CDR3 sequences; roughly 94% are singletons and the top ten take 0.09% to 0.1%. Patients with Susac syndrome fulfilled recently defined diagnostic criteria for definite or probable disease. Negative isolation yielded the CD8+ and CD4+ T cells, while FACS enriched the TEMRA cells.

This clonotype originated in a human donor with Susac syndrome. The J gene is TRBJ2-5, the V gene TRBV7-2; D is uncertain. Sequencing input: CD4+ T cells from PBMCs. CDR3 DNA sequence: TGTGCCAGCAGCTTAGGGGCAGAACAAGAGACCCAGTACTTC. Protein: CASSLGAEQETQYF.